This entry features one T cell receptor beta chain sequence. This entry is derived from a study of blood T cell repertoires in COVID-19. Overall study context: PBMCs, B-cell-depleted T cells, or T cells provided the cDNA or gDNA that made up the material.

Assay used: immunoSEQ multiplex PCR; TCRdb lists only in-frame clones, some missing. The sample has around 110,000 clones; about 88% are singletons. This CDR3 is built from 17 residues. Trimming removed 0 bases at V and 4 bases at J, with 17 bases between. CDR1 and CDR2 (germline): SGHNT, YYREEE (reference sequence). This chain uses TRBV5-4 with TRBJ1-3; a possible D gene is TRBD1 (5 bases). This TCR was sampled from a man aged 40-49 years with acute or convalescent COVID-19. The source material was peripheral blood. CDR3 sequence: CASSLAWGENVGNTIYF. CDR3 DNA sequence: TGTGCCAGCAGCTTGGCCTGGGGGGAGAATGTCGGAAACACCATATATTTT.